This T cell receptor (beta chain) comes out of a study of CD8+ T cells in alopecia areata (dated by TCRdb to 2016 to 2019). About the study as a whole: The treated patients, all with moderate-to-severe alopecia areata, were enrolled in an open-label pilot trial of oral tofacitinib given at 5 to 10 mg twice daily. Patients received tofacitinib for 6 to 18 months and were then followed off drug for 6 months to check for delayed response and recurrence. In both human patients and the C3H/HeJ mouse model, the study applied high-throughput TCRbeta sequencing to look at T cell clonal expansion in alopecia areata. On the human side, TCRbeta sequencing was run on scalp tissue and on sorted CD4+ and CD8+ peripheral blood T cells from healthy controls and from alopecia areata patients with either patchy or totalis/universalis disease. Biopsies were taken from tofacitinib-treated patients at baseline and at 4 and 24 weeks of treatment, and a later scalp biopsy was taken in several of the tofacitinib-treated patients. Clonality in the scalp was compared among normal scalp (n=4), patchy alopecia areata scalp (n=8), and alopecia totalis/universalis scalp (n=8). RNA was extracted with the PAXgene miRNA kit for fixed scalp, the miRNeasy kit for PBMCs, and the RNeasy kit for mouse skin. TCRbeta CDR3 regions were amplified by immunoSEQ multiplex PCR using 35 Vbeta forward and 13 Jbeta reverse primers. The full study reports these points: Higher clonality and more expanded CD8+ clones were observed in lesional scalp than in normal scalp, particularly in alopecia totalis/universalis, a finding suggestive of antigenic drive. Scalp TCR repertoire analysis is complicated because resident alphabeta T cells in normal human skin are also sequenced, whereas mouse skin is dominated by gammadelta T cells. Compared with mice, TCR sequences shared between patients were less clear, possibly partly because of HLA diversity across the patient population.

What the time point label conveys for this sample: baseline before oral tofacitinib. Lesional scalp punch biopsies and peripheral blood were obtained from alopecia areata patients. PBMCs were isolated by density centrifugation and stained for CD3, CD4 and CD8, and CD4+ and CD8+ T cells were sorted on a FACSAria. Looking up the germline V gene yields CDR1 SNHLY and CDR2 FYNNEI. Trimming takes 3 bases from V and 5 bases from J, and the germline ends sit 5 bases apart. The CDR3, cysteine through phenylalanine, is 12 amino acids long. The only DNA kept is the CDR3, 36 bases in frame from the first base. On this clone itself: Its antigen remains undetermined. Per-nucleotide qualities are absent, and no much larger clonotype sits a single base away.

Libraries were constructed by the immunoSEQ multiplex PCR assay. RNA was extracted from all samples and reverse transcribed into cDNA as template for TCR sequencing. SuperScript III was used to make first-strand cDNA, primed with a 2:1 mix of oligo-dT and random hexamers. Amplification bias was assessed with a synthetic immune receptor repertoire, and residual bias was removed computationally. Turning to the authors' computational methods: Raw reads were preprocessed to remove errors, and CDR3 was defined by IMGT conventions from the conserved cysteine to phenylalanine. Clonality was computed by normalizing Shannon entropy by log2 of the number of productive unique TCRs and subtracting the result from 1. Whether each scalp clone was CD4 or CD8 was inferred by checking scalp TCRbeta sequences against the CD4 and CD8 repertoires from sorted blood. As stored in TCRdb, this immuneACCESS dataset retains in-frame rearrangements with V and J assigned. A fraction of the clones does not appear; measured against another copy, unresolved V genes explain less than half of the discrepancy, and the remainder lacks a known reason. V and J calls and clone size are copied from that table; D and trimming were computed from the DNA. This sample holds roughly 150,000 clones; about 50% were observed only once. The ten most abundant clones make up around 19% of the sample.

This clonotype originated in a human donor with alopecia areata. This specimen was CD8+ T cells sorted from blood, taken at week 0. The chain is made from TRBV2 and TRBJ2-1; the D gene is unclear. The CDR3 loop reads CASSDINNEQFF. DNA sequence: TGTGCCAGCAGTGATATTAACAATGAGCAGTTCTTC.